This entry is about one T cell receptor beta chain. Its antigen is currently unknown. TCRdb independently ran MiXCR on the reads; one entry per CDR3 protein. Altogether about 150,000 distinct CDR3 sequences are present, less than 25% being singletons, with the ten largest covering approximately 10%. The sample belongs to a study of T cell repertoires in cytomegalovirus infection. Study overall: A matching HLA type, together with CMV infection, was signaled by public TCR beta signatures. Notes on the study in general: In two of eight donors, the top clonotype was HLA-C-restricted CMV-specific.

CDR3 length: 14 amino acids. The germline CDR1 and CDR2 sequences are SGHRS and YFSETQ. V lost 5 bases and J lost 4; bases outside the gene matches: 6. This chain uses TRBV5-1 with TRBJ2-7; 10 bases match TRBD2. The source material was PBMCs. The TCR sequence derives from a human donor in good health (CMV status not recorded). Some clones in this sample may be carry-over from other donors' samples. CDR3 in DNA: TGCGCCAGCAGGCTGGCGACTAGCGGGTACGAGCAGTACTTC. Its translation is CASRLATSGYEQYF.